The clone carrying this TCR beta chain ranks as medium-sized (0.01 to 0.1%) in terms of frequency. After re-calling the 10x single-cell sequencing reads, TCRdb lists one entry per CDR3 protein, DNA absent. Its table records roughly 1,000 distinct CDR3 sequences. This CDR3 has 12 residues. Germline CDR1 and CDR2: KGHSH and LQKENI. The data were obtained in a study of CD8 T cells in cerebrospinal fluid in Alzheimer's disease. Study background: Plate-based nested PCR sequencing and droplet-based sequencing measured CSF T cell clonal expansion.

This receptor was identified in a human donor in good health. The chain couples TRBV18 to TRBJ2-5. Source material: cerebrospinal fluid. CDR3 amino acids: CASSPPLETQYF.